This T cell receptor beta chain was profiled in a study of sequential checkpoint blockade in melanoma. Study in general: DNA from 91 pretreatment tumor samples underwent TCRβ immunosequencing. Some 22 patients had tumor biopsies before treatment and at week 13.

The CDR3 has 15 amino acids. The germline gives CDR1 SGHNT, CDR2 YENEEA. Trimming removed 0 bases at V and 1 base at J, with 9 bases between. The sample holds many counts of this clone. Noted treatment: randomized to nivolumab then ipilimumab (arm A) or the reverse (arm B). Measured with immunoSEQ multiplex PCR; TCRdb has only the in-frame clones, and not every one. The repertoire holds roughly 5,000 clones, with roughly 18% as singletons. The input for sequencing was tumor tissue (inferred from file names), taken from a patient given nivolumab and ipilimumab in sequence. This sequence joins TRBV11-3 and TRBJ1-1; D not resolved. This sequence originates from a human donor with melanoma. The CDR3: CASSLDQGRNTEAFF. CDR3 sequence (DNA): TGTGCCAGCAGCTTAGATCAAGGCCGGAACACTGAAGCTTTCTTT.